This record looks at one T cell receptor (beta chain) sequence and its context. Its antigen is as yet unknown. The sample belongs to a study of OX40 agonist ivuxolimab in advanced cancers. General study points: Average numbers of expanded clones were greater in CD8+ T cells than in CD4+.

V lost 8 bases to trimming and J lost 9 bases, with 23 bases between them. The CDR3 totals 14 residues. CDR1 is MNHNS, CDR2 SASEGT, per germline. Libraries were prepared by immunoSEQ multiplex PCR; TCRdb keeps only in-frame clonotypes and omits some of them. The table includes about 34,000 clones, 80% to 85% detected once. Individuals having autoimmune disease history or systemic immunosuppression were not enrolled. V is TRBV6-1 and J is TRBJ2-7; D assignment may be TRBD1 or TRBD2 (6 bases each). The starting material was CD4+ or CD8+ T cells sorted from blood, obtained in a trial of the OX40 agonist ivuxolimab. This sequence originates from an adult with an advanced solid tumor such as melanoma, head and neck, liver or kidney cancer. CDR3 sequence (DNA): TGTGCCAGCGGACTAAATACAGGGACTGGGGGGCAGTACTTC. Its translation: CASGLNTGTGGQYF.